The 5 T cell receptor beta chains given below trace back to one sample, sequenced in a study of CD8 T cells in ankylosing spondylitis (dated by TCRdb to 2017 to 2019). The library relied on 5' RACE. The sample was run on an Illumina HiSeq 2500. TCRdb handled the public reads itself, with Q25 trimming in fastp and clone calling in MiXCR, and kept productive beta chains. Entries that share a CDR3 protein sequence are merged under the most common genes and DNA. This sample is represented by some 140,000 distinct CDR3 sequences; 7% to 10% of them were singletons. Of the sample, roughly 7.2% is held by the ten largest clones. Specimen: synovial fluid, either unsorted or a sorted T cell fraction (not recorded which). These receptor sequences come from a male donor with ankylosing spondylitis.

The rearrangement links TRBV28 to TRBJ1-1; TRBD1 matches 7 bases. The CDR3 runs 12 residues. The J segment lost 9 bases and the V segment lost 5 bases, leaving 6 bases of the junction unmatched. Germline CDR1 and CDR2: MDHEN and SYDVKM. CDR3 region: CASSPQGRKAFF. The CDR3 bases are TGTGCCAGCAGTCCACAGGGGAGAAAAGCTTTCTTT.

The gene calls are TRBV3-1 and TRBJ2-4, with D unresolved. The length of the CDR3 is 14 residues. The ends were cut back, 4 bases at V and 0 bases at J, with 7 bases in the middle. Germline V gives CDR1 LGHDT, CDR2 YNNKEL (reference sequence). The CDR3 loop reads CASSPTLAKNIQYF. For the CDR3, the DNA is TGTGCCAGCAGCCCCACCCTAGCCAAAAACATTCAGTACTTC. The full variable domain, in which reference TRBV3-1 and TRBJ2-4 provide the parts outside the CDR3, is DTAVSQTPKYLVTQMGNDKSIKCEQNLGHDTMYWYKQDSKKFLKIMFSYNNKELIINETVPNRFSPKSPDKAHLNLHINSLELGDSAVYFCASSPTLAKNIQYFGAGTRLSVL.

This clonotype was counted many times. This chain connects TRBV24-1 to TRBJ2-1; perhaps TRBD1 as D (5 bases). Deletions cut 4 bases from V and 0 bases from J, with 12 bases between. Looked up from germline, CDR1 is KGHDR and CDR2 is SFDVKD. This CDR3 has 16 residues. The CDR3 nucleotides read TGTGCCACCAGTGACGTGGACACGAGCTCCTACAATGAGCAGTTCTTC. Its protein product is CATSDVDTSSYNEQFF.

V usage is TRBV7-2 and J usage is TRBJ1-4, with D hard to call. The CDR3 extends over 13 amino acids. Trimming removed 1 base at V and 7 bases at J, with 7 bases between. Germline V lookup: CDR1 SGHTA, CDR2 FQGNSA. The CDR3 protein is CASSLVVGEKLFF. CDR3 in DNA: TGTGCCAGCAGCTTAGTTGTTGGTGAAAAACTGTTTTTT.

This clonotype is labeled as medium-sized. V gene TRBV20-1 combines with J gene TRBJ2-1; no clear D. Germline V lookup: CDR1 DFQATT, CDR2 SNEGSKA (reference sequence). Trimming left V 0 bases short and J 8 bases short, with 17 bases between. The CDR3 runs 15 residues. As DNA, the CDR3 is TGCAGTGCTAGAGATAGCAGGCTCTTTGACCATGAGCAGTTCTTC. Translated: CSARDSRLFDHEQFF.